The clone carrying this T cell receptor beta chain was counted a few times. TCRdb re-called the 5' RACE reads with MiXCR, one entry per CDR3 protein. This table has approximately 47,000 distinct CDR3 sequences, approximately 19% appearing once. This record belongs to a study of chronic HIV infection and antiretroviral therapy. Sequencing was done on a sample of peripheral blood. This TCR was sampled from an adult who had HIV and had not received antiretroviral therapy, or was an uninfected healthy control (not recorded which).

DNA for the CDR3: TGTGCCAGCAGTTACCCCCAAGAGACCCAGTACTTC. This sequence encodes CASSYPQETQYF. This chain connects TRBV6-6 to TRBJ2-5; D is undetermined. Germline CDR1 reads MNHNY; CDR2 reads SVGAGI (reference sequence). The CDR3 consists of 12 residues. The V gene lost 2 bases and the J gene lost 1 base, with 2 bases spanning the gap.